This T cell receptor (beta chain) was sequenced in a study of Graves' ophthalmopathy and Graves' hyperthyroidism. Study-level information: The authors collected peripheral blood at initial diagnosis, before any treatment.

The CDR3 spans 13 residues. Germline V CDR1 and CDR2: MNHEY, SVGEGT. Trimming removed 7 bases at V and 0 bases at J, with 9 bases between. The authors amplified TCR beta CDR3 regions from RNA transcripts. The first round was an RT-PCR with HTBI primers, and the second round was a multiplex PCR. One entry per CDR3 protein results from TCRdb running MiXCR on the multiplex PCR reads. The table shows 150,000 to 200,000 distinct CDR3 sequences, with under 45% occurring only once. This clonotype was seen at least ten times. The chain combines TRBV6-2 or TRBV6-3 with TRBJ1-1; unclear D gene. This clonotype originated in a man between 25 and 39 years old with Graves' ophthalmopathy. The sample consisted of peripheral blood. The CDR3 reads CASITPMNTEAFF. DNA for the CDR3: TGTGCCAGCATCACACCCATGAACACTGAAGCTTTCTTT.